This T cell receptor beta chain was recovered during a study of identical twins. Healthy Caucasian individuals made up all the donors. Notes on this clonotype: Its target is unknown.

TCRdb recomputed calls from the 5' RACE reads with MiXCR, one row per CDR3 protein. This repertoire shows some 200,000 distinct CDR3 sequences, 7.5% found once; its top ten account for less than 2%. General study findings and limits: Surplus twin overlap in beta out-of-frame sequences was less pronounced. Out-of-frame alpha sequences common to twins exhibited a surplus of low generation probability.

Per the germline V gene, CDR1 is DFQATT and CDR2 is SNEGSKA (reference sequence). Germline trimming cut 3 bases from V and 0 bases from J; bases unmatched to any gene: 11. The CDR3 has 17 residues. These sequences were also reported in another study, on yellow fever vaccine responses in identical twins.

This chain links TRBV20-1 with TRBJ2-7, with 10 bases that match TRBD2. The sequence was collected from a young woman in good health. Specimen: memory (CD45RO+) T cells sorted from blood. The CDR3 DNA is TGCAGTGCTAGGCCCCGTACTAGCGGGGCCCCCTCCTACGAGCAGTACTTC. Residues: CSARPRTSGAPSYEQYF.